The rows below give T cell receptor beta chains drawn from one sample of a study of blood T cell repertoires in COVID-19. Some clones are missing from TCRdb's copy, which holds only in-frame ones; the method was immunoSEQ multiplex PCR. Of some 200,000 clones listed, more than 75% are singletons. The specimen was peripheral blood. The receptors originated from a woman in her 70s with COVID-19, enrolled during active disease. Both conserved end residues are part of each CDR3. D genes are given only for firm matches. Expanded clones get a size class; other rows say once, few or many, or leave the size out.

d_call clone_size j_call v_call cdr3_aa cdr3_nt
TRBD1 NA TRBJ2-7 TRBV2 CASSTNRDRFSEQYF TGTGCCAGCAGCACGAATCGGGACAGGTTTTCCGAGCAGTACTTC
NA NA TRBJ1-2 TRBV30 CAWEGRDYGYTF TGTGCCTGGGAAGGCAGGGACTATGGCTACACCTTC
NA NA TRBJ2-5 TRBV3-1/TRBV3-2 CASSQDRLPGETQYF TGTGCCAGCAGCCAAGATCGACTCCCTGGGGAGACCCAGTACTTC
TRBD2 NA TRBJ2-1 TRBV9 CASSVGLAGARSYNEQFF TGTGCCAGCAGCGTAGGACTAGCGGGAGCTAGGTCCTACAATGAGCAGTTCTTC
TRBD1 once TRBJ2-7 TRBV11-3 CASSTRQGASYEQYF TGTGCCAGCAGCACGCGACAGGGGGCTTCCTACGAGCAGTACTTC
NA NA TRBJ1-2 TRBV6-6 CASSYLEEEGAYTF TGTGCCAGCAGTTACTTAGAGGAAGAAGGAGCCTACACCTTC
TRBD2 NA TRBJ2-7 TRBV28 CASSPQLASYEQYF TGTGCCAGCAGCCCGCAACTAGCGTCCTACGAGCAGTACTTC
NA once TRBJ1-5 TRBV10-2 CASSSRGSSNQPQHF TGCGCCAGCAGCTCACGAGGAAGTAGCAATCAGCCCCAGCATTTT
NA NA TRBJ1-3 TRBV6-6 CASSWSRDSGNTIYF TGTGCCAGCAGTTGGTCGCGGGACTCTGGAAACACCATATATTTT
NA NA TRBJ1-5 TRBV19 CASSAEGGTNQPQHF TGTGCCAGTAGTGCCGAAGGGGGAACGAATCAGCCCCAGCATTTT
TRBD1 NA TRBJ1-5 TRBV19 CASSPGQGIQPQHF TGTGCCAGTAGCCCGGGACAGGGGATTCAGCCCCAGCATTTT
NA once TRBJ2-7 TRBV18 CASSPPGMGAYEQYF TGTGCCAGCTCCCCGCCCGGTATGGGGGCTTACGAGCAGTACTTC
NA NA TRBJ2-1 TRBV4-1 CASSQDSTPRYNEQFF TGCGCCAGCAGCCAAGATTCGACTCCTCGCTACAATGAGCAGTTCTTC
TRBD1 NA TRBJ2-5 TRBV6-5 CASGGTGDGQETQYF TGTGCCAGCGGCGGGACAGGGGATGGCCAAGAGACCCAGTACTTC
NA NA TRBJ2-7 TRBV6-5 CASRNFGPPYEQYF TGTGCCAGCAGGAATTTTGGCCCTCCCTACGAGCAGTACTTC
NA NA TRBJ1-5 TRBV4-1 CASSQGGGRQPQHF TGCGCCAGCAGCCAAGGGGGGGGCCGTCAGCCCCAGCATTTT
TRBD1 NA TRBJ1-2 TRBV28 CASSPTGQESYGYTF TGTGCCAGCAGTCCTACGGGACAGGAAAGCTATGGCTACACCTTC
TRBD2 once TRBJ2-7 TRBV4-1 CASSQEGGTLYEQYF TGCGCCAGCAGCCAAGAGGGGGGGACTCTCTACGAGCAGTACTTC
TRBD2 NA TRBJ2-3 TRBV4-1 CASSQYTSGRAVDTQYF TGCGCCAGCAGCCAATACACTAGCGGGAGGGCCGTAGATACGCAGTATTTT
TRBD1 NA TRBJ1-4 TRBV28 CASSSLGTGDEKLFF TGTGCCAGCAGTTCACTCGGGACAGGGGATGAAAAACTGTTTTTT
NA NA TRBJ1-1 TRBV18 CASSFAGENTEAFF TGTGCCAGCTCGTTCGCAGGGGAGAACACTGAAGCTTTCTTT
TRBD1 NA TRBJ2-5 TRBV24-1 CATSDTGAQETQYF TGTGCCACCAGTGATACAGGGGCCCAAGAGACCCAGTACTTC
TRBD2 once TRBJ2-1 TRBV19 CASTTIPRLAGGRNEQFF TGTGCCAGTACCACCATACCCCGACTAGCGGGAGGGAGAAATGAGCAGTTCTTC
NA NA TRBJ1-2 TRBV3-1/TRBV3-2 CASSQRNDQGSGYTF TGTGCCAGCAGCCAAAGGAACGATCAGGGCTCTGGCTACACCTTC
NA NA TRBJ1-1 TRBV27 CASSPGQMNTEAFF TGTGCCAGCAGTCCGGGACAAATGAACACTGAAGCTTTCTTT
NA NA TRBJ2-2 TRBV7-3 CASSLSQATGELFF TGTGCCAGCAGCTTAAGTCAGGCCACCGGGGAGCTGTTTTTT
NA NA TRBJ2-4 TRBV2 CASSDARDVGNIQYF TGTGCCAGCAGTGACGCGCGGGACGTGGGAAACATTCAGTACTTC
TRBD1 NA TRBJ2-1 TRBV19 CASSPWTGDYNEQFF TGTGCCAGTAGTCCGTGGACAGGAGATTACAATGAGCAGTTCTTC